What follows is one TCR beta chain and its context. The repertoire was sequenced with immunoSEQ multiplex PCR; TCRdb's copy has only in-frame clones and lacks some. The table includes 13,000 or so clones, 65% to 75% detected once. This sample is part of a study of T cells after somatic rescue of genetic block. Germline lookup yields CDR1 SGHRS and CDR2 YFSETQ. The CDR3 runs to 16 residues. Losses at the gene ends were 0 bases for V and 7 bases for J; bases not matched to a gene: 7. Sequencing was performed on peripheral blood mononuclear cells (PBMCs). The rearrangement uses TRBV5-1 and TRBJ1-6, with TRBD1 matching 7 bases. The clonotype originates from a boy between 10 and 17 years old. CDR3 protein: CASSLGLRGQNSPLHF. The CDR3 region has the DNA TGCGCCAGCAGCTTGGGCCTAAGGGGGCAGAATTCACCCCTCCACTTT. Complete variable domain (other parts from reference TRBV5-1 and TRBJ1-6): KAGVTQTPRYLIKTRGQQVTLSCSPISGHRSVSWYQQTPGQGLQFLFEYFSETQRNKGNFPGRFSGRQFSNSRSEMNVSTLELGDSALYLCASSLGLRGQNSPLHFGNGTRLTVT.